This T cell receptor beta chain was recovered during a study of monozygotic twins with inflammatory bowel disease (dated by TCRdb to the late 2010s). Some background on the complete study: A total of approximately 30 monozygotic twin pairs were included in the full study, comprising nine German pairs (four IBD-concordant, five IBD-discordant) and 19 IBD-discordant Danish pairs. Each individual had, on average, about 151 000 unique TCRalpha sequences and 181 000 unique TCRbeta sequences available for analysis. Within discordant pairs, disease-associated traits were sought mainly by comparing IBD patients with their genetically identical healthy co-twins.

The research as a whole found: IBD patients had lower TCRbeta repertoire diversity, measured by the inverse Simpson index, than their healthy co-twins. Concordant and discordant twins showed no difference in repertoire similarity, possibly because of limited statistical power. Distinction between different T cell subtypes could not be achieved in the analysis. Differing immunosuppressive treatments among patients may have added background noise and inter-individual variability to the repertoires. No single strong signal or clonotype linked to IBD turned up in the results, so the idea that one exists was not supported. Compared with healthy twins, IBD patients had fewer clonotypes in common with other individuals, a difference most pronounced in patients showing signs of disease activity.

CDR3 length: 16 amino acids, cysteine to phenylalanine. No DNA is listed. For CDR1 and CDR2, the germline V gene (reference sequence) lists LNHNV and YYDKDF. Libraries were built with 5' RACE. For each TCR library, 3,500 to 4,500 ng of total RNA was used. For each sample, cDNA synthesis with SMARTScribe reverse transcriptase was split into eight separate reactions. During cDNA synthesis, template switching was used to introduce unique molecular identifiers that contained a 6-nucleotide sample barcode. Two nested PCRs of approximately 16 and 10 cycles amplified the TCRalpha and TCRbeta cDNA, and bead purification followed each PCR. Before amplification, the cDNA was treated with uracil DNA-glycosylase and purified using the QIAquick PCR purification kit. The second PCR added Illumina TruSeq-compatible adapters along with sample-specific barcodes. TapeStation and Qubit were used to check library quality and concentration, and around 4.7 ng of each library was pooled. Sequencing of pooled libraries was carried out on an Illumina HiSeq2500 single-index Rapid Run using 2 x 100 bp reads and custom sequencing primers. The authors' analysis ran thus. MiGEC version 1.2.6 was used for UMI-based consensus assembly, which corrected PCR and sequencing errors. MiXCR version 2.1.1 was used to carry out V(D)J alignment, clonotype assembly and CDR3 extraction. To normalise gene usage, clonotype sharing and MAIT/NKT TCR abundance, the analysis used the top 1000, 10 000 and 20 000 clonotypes per sample. After downsampling to 27 000 UMIs, diversity was calculated as the inverse Simpson index using the vegan R package. Paired Mann-Whitney U tests were applied to discordant twin pairs, with Benjamini-Hochberg correction for multiple testing. TCRdb reanalyzed the reads, keeping one entry per CDR3 protein sequence and omitting DNA. These V and J calls derive from TCRdb rather than the authors' analysis. The sample table includes about 300,000 distinct CDR3 sequences. Of the sample, over 5.5% falls within the top ten clones.

Concerning this clonotype itself: No cognate antigen has been identified for it.

A roughly 2.5 ml peripheral blood sample was drawn into PAXgene tubes per donor and stored at -80°C. Without any T cell sorting, total RNA was extracted from whole blood using the PAXgene blood miRNA kit on an automated QIAcube. Peripheral blood from monozygotic twin pairs concordant or discordant for inflammatory bowel disease was subjected to deep TCRalpha and TCRbeta repertoire profiling with unique molecular barcoding. Smoking habits were recorded for all twin pairs, with individuals classified as current, former or never smokers. The source is a human donor with ulcerative colitis or Crohn's disease, or a healthy co-twin of an affected twin (not recorded which). The sequencing input was blood. The chain employs TRBV15 and TRBJ2-5. CDR3 protein: CATSRDLNRLQETQYF.